Shown below are 2 T cell receptor beta chains from a single sample sequenced in a study of T cells expressing NK-cell markers. TCRdb re-called the 5' RACE reads and shows each CDR3 protein once, DNA omitted. The ten most abundant clones cover roughly 3.5% of a sample with 450,000 to 600,000 distinct CDR3 sequences. Sequenced sample: blood T cells: a sorted CD56 or NKG2C T cell subset, CD4+ or CD8+ T cells, or bulk PBMC T cells (not recorded which). The receptor source for this set is a young man in good health.

V is TRBV7-9 and J is TRBJ2-7; the TCRdb D gene call, TRBD2, has no DNA to confirm it. The CDR3 consists of 15 residues. Germline CDR1 reads SEHNR; CDR2 reads FQNEAQ (reference sequence). CDR3 residues: CASSPGLADSYEQYF.

The J gene is TRBJ2-1, the V gene TRBV10-3; TCRdb's D call of TRBD2 is untestable without DNA. This CDR3 spans 13 amino acids. CDR1 and CDR2 from the germline V gene are ENHRY and SYGVKD. This CDR3 reads CAISGRAWNEQFF.